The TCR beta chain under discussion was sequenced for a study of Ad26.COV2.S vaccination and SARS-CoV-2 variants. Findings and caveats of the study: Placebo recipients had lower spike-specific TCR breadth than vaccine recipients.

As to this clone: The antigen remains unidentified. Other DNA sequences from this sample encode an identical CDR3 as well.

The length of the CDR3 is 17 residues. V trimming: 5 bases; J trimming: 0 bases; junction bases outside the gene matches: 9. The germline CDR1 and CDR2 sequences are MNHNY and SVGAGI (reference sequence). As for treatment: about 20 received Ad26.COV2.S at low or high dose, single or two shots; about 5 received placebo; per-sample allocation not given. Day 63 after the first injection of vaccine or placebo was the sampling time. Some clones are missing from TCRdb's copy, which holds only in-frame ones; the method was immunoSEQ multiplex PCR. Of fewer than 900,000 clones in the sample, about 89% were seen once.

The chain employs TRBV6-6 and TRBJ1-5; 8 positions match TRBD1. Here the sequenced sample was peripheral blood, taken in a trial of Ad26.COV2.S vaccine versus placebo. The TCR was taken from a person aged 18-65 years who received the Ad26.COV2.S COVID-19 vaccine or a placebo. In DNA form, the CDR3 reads TGTGCCAGCAGTCCCCGACAGGGGACGTATAGCAATCAGCCCCAGCATTTT. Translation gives CASSPRQGTYSNQPQHF.